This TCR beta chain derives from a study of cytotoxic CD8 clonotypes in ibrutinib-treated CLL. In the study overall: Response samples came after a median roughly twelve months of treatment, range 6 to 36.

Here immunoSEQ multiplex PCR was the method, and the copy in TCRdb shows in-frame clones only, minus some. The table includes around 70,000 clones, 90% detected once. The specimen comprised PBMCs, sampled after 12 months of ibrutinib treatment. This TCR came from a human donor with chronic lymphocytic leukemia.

The CDR3 DNA follows: TGTGCCAGCTCACCTTCGGGACAGGGGGCGAACTATGGCTACACCTTC. It yields the protein CASSPSGQGANYGYTF. This chain uses TRBV18 with TRBJ1-2, with TRBD1 matching over 12 bases. The CDR3 is 16 amino acids. Trimming at V came to 3 bases and at J to 2 bases, leaving 4 bases not matched to a gene. Germline V gene lookup returns CDR1 KGHSH and CDR2 LQKENI.